This T cell receptor (beta chain) was profiled in a study of prognosis after radiotherapy for stage I lung cancer. Multiplex PCR in two rounds served to amplify TCR beta CDR3 from genomic DNA. Individual primers that were specific to each TRBV and TRBJ gene served in first-round PCR. Each CDR3 protein is one row after TCRdb ran MiXCR on the multiplex PCR reads. Here the sample spans around 30,000 distinct CDR3 sequences, around a third being singletons. Trimming took 3 bases from V and 5 from J; bases not matched to a gene: 11. Germline V gives CDR1 SEHNR, CDR2 FQNEAQ (reference sequence). CDR3 size: 16 residues. Ten or more counts support this clonotype.

This chain uses TRBV7-9 with TRBJ1-1; 8 bases fit TRBD1. Sequencing used PBMCs, obtained before or after stereotactic body radiation therapy (not recorded which). The TCR originated in a donor of 50 years or more with non-small cell lung cancer. The CDR3 region has the DNA TGTGCCAGCAGCTTTTCCCCCGGACAGGGAGTAACTGAAGCTTTCTTT. Its translation is CASSFSPGQGVTEAFF.